Sequencing of this T cell receptor beta chain was carried out in a study of blood T cell repertoires in COVID-19 (dated by TCRdb to 2018 to 2021). In terms of the full investigation: Samples from collaborators originated in the United States, Italy and Spain and spanned both the acute and convalescent phases of COVID-19. The material from the prospective study consisted of cDNA or gDNA derived from T cells, B-cell-depleted T cells, or PBMCs. The dataset comprised deeply sampled blood TCRbeta repertoires from subjects exposed to, actively infected with, or recovered from COVID-19. The repertoires were released in a freely available public database intended as a resource for research on the immune response to SARS-CoV-2. Samples came from the ongoing ImmuneRACE study (first 160 participants) plus 1,254 subjects from 6 global collaborators. The sample metadata nearly always contained a de-identified subject ID, COVID-19 status, age in years and sex. Where HLA class I and class II types were available, the types were taken from metadata supplied by the sample provider, not from assay-based typing.

With regard to this clone: What antigen it recognizes has not been identified. No base quality values were provided; no much bigger clone lies one nucleotide off.

The immunoSEQ Assay, a bias-controlled multiplex PCR, was used to amplify TCRbeta CDR3 regions from genomic DNA. The source study handled its data this way. The number of nucleated cells in each sample was estimated by amplification of reference gene primers within the assay. To quantify the absolute abundance of each unique TCRbeta CDR3 rearrangement, sequence reads were collapsed and filtered. Productive Simpson clonality was computed per sample as the square root of Simpson's diversity index over productive rearrangements. Not all clones reach the TCRdb copy of this immuneACCESS table, which keeps in-frame sequences only. Checked studies attribute under half of the gap to unresolved V genes and leave the rest unexplained. The V and J calls and clone size come from that table; D and trimming were worked out from the DNA. In all, the sample holds about 130,000 clones, and around three quarters of those were seen once. Of the sample, about 10% falls within the top ten clones.

From the cysteine through the phenylalanine, the CDR3 covers 16 amino acids. Only the CDR3 DNA stays, 48 bases, in frame from base 1. V was cut back by 2 bases and J by 2 bases, leaving a gap of 12 bases between them. CDR1 and CDR2 are drawn from the germline V gene: MNHEY, SVGAGI. Whole blood was collected in K2EDTA tubes by collaborating institutions according to the institutions' own protocols. For TCRbeta analysis, collaborators shipped samples as frozen whole blood, isolated PBMCs, or DNA extracted from either of those sample types. The research as a whole found: Clinical and demographic metadata were provided uncurated, with the amount varying by source and participant.

Sequenced input: peripheral blood. The sequence is built from TRBV6-5 and TRBJ1-4, with a weak D call of TRBD1 (6 bases match). The receptor comes from a human donor in a cohort sampled during active COVID-19. CDR3 sequence: CASSYGRGSTNEKLFF. The nucleotide sequence reads as follows: TGTGCCAGCAGTTACGGGAGGGGGTCCACTAATGAAAAACTGTTTTTT.